This T cell receptor beta chain was found in a study of T cells in Graves' hyperthyroidism and ophthalmopathy. The CDR3 regions of TCR beta were amplified from RNA transcripts. TCR CDR3 underwent first-round RT-PCR with the HTBI primer set. TCRdb analysed the multiplex PCR reads with MiXCR anew, one entry per CDR3 protein. This table holds 350,000 to 400,000 distinct CDR3 sequences, around 18% found once. Fresh peripheral blood, around 9.3 ml, was the source of the PBMCs. Study-wide results and limits: Ophthalmopathy got predicted by the model a median 6.5 months before its onset.

Looked up from germline, CDR1 is SGHDN and CDR2 is FVKESK. Trimming removed 0 bases at V and 5 bases at J, with 20 bases between. This CDR3 region has 17 residues. This clonotype was found many times. Its antigen is not known. Sequencing used blood. This receptor was taken from a man younger than 30 with Graves' ophthalmopathy. The gene calls are TRBV14 and TRBJ2-7; D unresolved. The CDR3 sequence: CASSQDLGTEWNHEQYF. The CDR3 coding sequence is TGTGCCAGCAGCCAAGATCTAGGAACAGAGTGGAACCACGAGCAGTACTTC. Variable domain in full (rest from reference TRBV14 and TRBJ2-7): EAGVTQFPSHSVIEKGQTVTLRCDPISGHDNLYWYRRVMGKEIKFLLHFVKESKQDESGMPNNRFLAERTGGTYSTLKVQPAELEDSGVYFCASSQDLGTEWNHEQYFGPGTRLTVT.